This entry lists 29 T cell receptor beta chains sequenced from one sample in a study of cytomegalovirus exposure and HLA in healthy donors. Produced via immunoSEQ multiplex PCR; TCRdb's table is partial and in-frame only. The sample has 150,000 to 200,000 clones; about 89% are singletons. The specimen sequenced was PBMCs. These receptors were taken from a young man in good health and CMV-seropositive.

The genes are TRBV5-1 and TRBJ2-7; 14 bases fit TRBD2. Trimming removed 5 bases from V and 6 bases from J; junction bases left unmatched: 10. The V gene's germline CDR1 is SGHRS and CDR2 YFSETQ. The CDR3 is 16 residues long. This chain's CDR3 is CASRLTSGRANGEQYF. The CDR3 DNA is TGCGCCAGCAGGTTGACTAGCGGGAGGGCCAACGGCGAGCAGTACTTC. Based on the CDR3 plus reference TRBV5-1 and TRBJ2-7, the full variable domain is KAGVTQTPRYLIKTRGQQVTLSCSPISGHRSVSWYQQTPGQGLQFLFEYFSETQRNKGNFPGRFSGRQFSNSRSEMNVSTLELGDSALYLCASRLTSGRANGEQYFGPGTRLTVT.

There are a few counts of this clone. The CDR3 DNA reads as TGCGCCAGCAGCTTGCAGGCTAGCTCCTACGAGCAGTACTTC. Translating it yields CASSLQASSYEQYF. The V and J genes are TRBV5-1 and TRBJ2-7; no reliable D call. The CDR3 is 14 residues long. V was cut by 1 base and J by 0 bases, with 8 bases left in between. Germline V gene sequence: CDR1 SGHRS, CDR2 YFSETQ.

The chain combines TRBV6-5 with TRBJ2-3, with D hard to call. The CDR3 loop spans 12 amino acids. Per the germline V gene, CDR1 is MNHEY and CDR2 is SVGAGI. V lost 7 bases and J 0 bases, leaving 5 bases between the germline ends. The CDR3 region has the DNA TGTGCCAGCATCGGGAGCACAGATACGCAGTATTTT. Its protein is CASIGSTDTQYF.

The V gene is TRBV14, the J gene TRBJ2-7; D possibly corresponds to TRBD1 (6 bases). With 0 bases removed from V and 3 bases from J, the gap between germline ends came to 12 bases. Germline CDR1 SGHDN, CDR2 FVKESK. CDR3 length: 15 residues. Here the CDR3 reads CASSQDRRQVYEQYF. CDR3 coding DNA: TGTGCCAGCAGCCAAGATCGCCGACAGGTCTACGAGCAGTACTTC.

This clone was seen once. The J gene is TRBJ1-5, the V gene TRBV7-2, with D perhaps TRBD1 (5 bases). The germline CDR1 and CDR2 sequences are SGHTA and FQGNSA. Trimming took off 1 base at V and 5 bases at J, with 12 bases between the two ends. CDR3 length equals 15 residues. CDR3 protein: CASSLGRGGDQPQHF. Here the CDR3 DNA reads TGTGCCAGCAGCTTAGGCCGGGGGGGGGATCAGCCCCAGCATTTT.

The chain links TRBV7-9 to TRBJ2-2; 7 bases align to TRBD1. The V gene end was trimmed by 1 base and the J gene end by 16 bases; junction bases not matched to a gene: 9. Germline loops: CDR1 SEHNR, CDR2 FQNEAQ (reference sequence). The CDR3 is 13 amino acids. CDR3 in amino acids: CASSLEGTVDAFF. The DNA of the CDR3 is TGTGCCAGCAGCTTAGAGGGGACAGTCGACGCGTTTTTT.

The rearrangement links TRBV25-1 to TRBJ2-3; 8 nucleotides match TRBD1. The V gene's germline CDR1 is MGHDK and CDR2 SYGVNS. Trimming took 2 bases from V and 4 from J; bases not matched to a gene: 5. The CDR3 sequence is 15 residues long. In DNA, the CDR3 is TGTGCCAGCAGTGAACCGGGACAGGCTCCAGATACGCAGTATTTT. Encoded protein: CASSEPGQAPDTQYF.

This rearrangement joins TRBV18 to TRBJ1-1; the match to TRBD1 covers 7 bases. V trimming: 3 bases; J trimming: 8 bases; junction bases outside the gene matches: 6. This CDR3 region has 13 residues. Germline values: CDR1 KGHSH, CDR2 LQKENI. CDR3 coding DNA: TGTGCCAGCTCACCCCTCGGGACAGCGGAAGCTTTCTTT. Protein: CASSPLGTAEAFF.

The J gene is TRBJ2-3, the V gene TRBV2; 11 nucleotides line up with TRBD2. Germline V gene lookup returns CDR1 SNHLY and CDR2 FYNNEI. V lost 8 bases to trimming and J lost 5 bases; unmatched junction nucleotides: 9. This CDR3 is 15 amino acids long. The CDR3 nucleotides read TGTGCCAGCCGGCAACTAGCGGGGGTTCTAGATACGCAGTATTTT. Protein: CASRQLAGVLDTQYF. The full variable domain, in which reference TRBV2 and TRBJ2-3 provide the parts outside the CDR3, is EPEVTQTPSHQVTQMGQEVILRCVPISNHLYFYWYRQILGQKVEFLVSFYNNEISEKSEIFDDQFSVERPDGSNFTLKIRSTKLEDSAMYFCASRQLAGVLDTQYFGPGTRLTVL.

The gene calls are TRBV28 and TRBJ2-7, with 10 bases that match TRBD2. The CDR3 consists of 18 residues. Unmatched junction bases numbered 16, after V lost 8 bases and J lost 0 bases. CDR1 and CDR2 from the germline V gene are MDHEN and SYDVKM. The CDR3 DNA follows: TGTGCCAGCCCTCCCCCGGGACTAGCGAAGCCTAGCTCCTACGAGCAGTACTTC. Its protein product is CASPPPGLAKPSSYEQYF.

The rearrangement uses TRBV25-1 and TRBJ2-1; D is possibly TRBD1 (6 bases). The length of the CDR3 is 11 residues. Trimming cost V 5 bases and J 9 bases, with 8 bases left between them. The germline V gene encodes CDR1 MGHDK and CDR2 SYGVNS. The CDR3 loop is CASSQTGEQFF. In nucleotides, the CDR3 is TGTGCCAGCAGTCAGACAGGTGAGCAGTTCTTC.

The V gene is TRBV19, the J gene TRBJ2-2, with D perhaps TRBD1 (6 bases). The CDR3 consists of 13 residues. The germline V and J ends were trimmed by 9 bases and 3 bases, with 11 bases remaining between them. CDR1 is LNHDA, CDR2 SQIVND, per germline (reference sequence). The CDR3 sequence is CASRDNHTGELFF. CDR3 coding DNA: TGTGCCAGCAGGGACAACCACACCGGGGAGCTGTTTTTT.

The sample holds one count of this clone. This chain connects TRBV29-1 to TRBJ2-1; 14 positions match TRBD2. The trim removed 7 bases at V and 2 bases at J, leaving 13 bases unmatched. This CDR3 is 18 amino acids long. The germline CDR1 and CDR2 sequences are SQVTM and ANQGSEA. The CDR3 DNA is TGCAGCGGGTTGGGACTAGCGGGAGCACAGGGTACCTACAATGAGCAGTTCTTC. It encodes CSGLGLAGAQGTYNEQFF.

CDR3 residues: CASSPPGGYEKLFF. In DNA form, the CDR3 reads TGTGCCAGCTCCCCGCCGGGGGGCTATGAAAAACTGTTTTTT. The gene calls are TRBV18 and TRBJ1-4; maybe TRBD1 (6 bases). Germline CDR1 and CDR2: KGHSH and LQKENI. Trimming cost V 6 bases and J 6 bases, with 14 bases left between them. This CDR3 spans 14 amino acids.

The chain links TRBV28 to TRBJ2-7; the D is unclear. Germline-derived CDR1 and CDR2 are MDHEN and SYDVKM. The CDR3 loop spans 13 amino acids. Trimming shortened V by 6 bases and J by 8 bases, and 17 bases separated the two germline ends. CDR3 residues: CASSPASRTKQYF. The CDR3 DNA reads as TGTGCCAGCAGCCCCGCATCTCGGACGAAGCAGTACTTC. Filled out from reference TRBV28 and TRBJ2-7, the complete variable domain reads DVKVTQSSRYLVKRTGEKVFLECVQDMDHENMFWYRQDPGLGLRLIYFSYDVKMKEKGDIPEGYSVSREKKERFSLILESASTNQTSMYLCASSPASRTKQYFGPGTRLTVT.

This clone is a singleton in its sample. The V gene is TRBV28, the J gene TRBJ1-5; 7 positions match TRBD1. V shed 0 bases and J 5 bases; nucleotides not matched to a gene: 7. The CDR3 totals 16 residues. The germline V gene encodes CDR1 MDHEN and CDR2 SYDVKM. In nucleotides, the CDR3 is TGTGCCAGCAGTTTATGGACAGGGTTTGCAGATCAGCCCCAGCATTTT. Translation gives CASSLWTGFADQPQHF.

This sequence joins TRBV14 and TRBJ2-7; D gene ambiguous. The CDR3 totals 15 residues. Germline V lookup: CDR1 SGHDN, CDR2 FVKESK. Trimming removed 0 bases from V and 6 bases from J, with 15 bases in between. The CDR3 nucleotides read TGTGCCAGCAGCCAAGAATCATATTTGGGGTTCGAGCAGTACTTC. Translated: CASSQESYLGFEQYF.

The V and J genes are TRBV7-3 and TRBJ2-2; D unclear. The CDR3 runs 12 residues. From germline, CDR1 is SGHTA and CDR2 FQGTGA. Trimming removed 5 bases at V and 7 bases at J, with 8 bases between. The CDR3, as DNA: TGTGCCAGCAGCATCGTGGGCGGGGAGCTGTTTTTT. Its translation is CASSIVGGELFF.

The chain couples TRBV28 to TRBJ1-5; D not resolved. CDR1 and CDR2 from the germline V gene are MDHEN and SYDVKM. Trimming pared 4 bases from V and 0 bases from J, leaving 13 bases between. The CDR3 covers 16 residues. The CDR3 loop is CASSSTRTDSNQPQHF. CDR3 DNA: TGTGCCAGCAGTTCAACCCGGACGGATAGCAATCAGCCCCAGCATTTT.

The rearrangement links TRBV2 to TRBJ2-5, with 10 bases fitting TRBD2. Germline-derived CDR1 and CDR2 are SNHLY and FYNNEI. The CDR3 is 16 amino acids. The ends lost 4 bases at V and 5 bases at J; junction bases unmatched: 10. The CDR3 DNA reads TGTGCCAGCAGTGGGCTAGCGGGAGTATCAGTGGAGACCCAGTACTTC. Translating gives CASSGLAGVSVETQYF.

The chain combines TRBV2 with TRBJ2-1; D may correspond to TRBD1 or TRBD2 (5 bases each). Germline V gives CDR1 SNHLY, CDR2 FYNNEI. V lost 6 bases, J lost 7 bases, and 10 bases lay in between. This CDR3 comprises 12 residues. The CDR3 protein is CASRGDQNEQFF. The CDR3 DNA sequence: TGTGCCAGCAGAGGGGACCAGAATGAGCAGTTCTTC.

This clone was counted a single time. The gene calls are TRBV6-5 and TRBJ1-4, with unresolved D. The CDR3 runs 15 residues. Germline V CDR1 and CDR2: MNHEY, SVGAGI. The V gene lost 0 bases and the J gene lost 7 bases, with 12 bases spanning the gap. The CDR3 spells CASSYSIRVTEKLFF. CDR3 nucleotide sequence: TGTGCCAGCAGTTACTCGATTAGGGTTACTGAAAAACTGTTTTTT.

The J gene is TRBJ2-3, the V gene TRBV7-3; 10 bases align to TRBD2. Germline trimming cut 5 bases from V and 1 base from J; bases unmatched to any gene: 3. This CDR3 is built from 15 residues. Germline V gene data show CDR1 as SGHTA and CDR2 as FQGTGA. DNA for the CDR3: TGTGCCAGCAGCCCTACTAGCGGGGGCACAGATACGCAGTATTTT. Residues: CASSPTSGGTDTQYF.

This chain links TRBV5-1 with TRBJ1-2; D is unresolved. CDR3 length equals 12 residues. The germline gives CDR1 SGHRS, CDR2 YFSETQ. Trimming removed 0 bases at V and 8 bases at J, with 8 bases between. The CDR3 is CASSLAGKGYTF. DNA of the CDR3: TGCGCCAGCAGCTTGGCCGGGAAGGGCTACACCTTC. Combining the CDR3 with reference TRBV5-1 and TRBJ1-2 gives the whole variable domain KAGVTQTPRYLIKTRGQQVTLSCSPISGHRSVSWYQQTPGQGLQFLFEYFSETQRNKGNFPGRFSGRQFSNSRSEMNVSTLELGDSALYLCASSLAGKGYTFGSGTRLTVV.

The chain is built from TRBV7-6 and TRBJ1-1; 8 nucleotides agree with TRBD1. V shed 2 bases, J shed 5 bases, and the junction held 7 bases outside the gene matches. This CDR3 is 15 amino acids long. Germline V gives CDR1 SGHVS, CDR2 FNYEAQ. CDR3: CASSLSPGGTTEAFF. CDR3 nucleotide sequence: TGTGCCAGCAGCTTATCCCCAGGGGGCACGACTGAAGCTTTCTTT.

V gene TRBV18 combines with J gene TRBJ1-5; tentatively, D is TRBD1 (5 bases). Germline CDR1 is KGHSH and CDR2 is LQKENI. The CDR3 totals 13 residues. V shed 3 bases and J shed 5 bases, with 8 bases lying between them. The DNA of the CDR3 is TGTGCCAGCTCACCGGAGGGGTATCAGCCCCAGCATTTT. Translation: CASSPEGYQPQHF.

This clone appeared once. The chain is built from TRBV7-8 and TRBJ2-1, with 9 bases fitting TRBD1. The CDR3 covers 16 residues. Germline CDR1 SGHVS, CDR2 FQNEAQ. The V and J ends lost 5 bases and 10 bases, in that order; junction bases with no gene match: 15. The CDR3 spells CASSETPGQGLSEQFF. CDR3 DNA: TGTGCCAGCAGCGAAACTCCGGGACAGGGTCTGTCGGAGCAGTTCTTC.

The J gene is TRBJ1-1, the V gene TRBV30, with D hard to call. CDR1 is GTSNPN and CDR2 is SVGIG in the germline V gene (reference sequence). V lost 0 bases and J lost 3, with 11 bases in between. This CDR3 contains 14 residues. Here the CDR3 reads CAWSVRAADTEAFF. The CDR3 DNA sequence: TGTGCCTGGAGTGTACGGGCAGCTGACACTGAAGCTTTCTTT.

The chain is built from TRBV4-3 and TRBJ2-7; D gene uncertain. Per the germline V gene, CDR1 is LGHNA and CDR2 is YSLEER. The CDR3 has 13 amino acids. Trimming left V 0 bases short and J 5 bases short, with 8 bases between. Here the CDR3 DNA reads TGCGCCAGCAGCCAAGAATTAAGGGACGAGCAGTACTTC. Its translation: CASSQELRDEQYF.